Listed below are T cell receptor beta chains from one sample, sequenced in a study of blood T cell repertoires in COVID-19. Using immunoSEQ multiplex PCR, the repertoire was profiled, and TCRdb retains in-frame clones only, with some absent. The profile shows 380,000 or so clones, around nine tenths of them singletons. Sequencing used peripheral blood. The receptors derive from a woman aged 55 to 70 with COVID-19, enrolled during active disease. The CDR3 runs from the conserved cysteine through the conserved F or W. A D gene is named only where the DNA matches it firmly. Expanded clones are given a class, and other clones once, few, many or no size at all.

clone_size	v_call	j_call	d_call	cdr3_length	cdr3_aa	cdr3_nt
once	TRBV2	TRBJ1-2	.	14	CASSEAERRGGYTF	TGTGCCAGCAGTGAAGCGGAGAGGAGGGGTGGCTACACCTTC
.	TRBV4-1	TRBJ2-3	TRBD1	16	CASSHRQGMIEDTQYF	TGCGCCAGCAGCCACAGACAGGGGATGATAGAGGATACGCAGTATTTT
once	TRBV12-5	TRBJ2-7	.	12	CASGFRQYEQYF	TGTGCTAGTGGTTTCCGACAGTACGAGCAGTACTTC
.	TRBV18	TRBJ1-1	.	14	CASSPSPGNTEAFF	TGTGCCAGCTCACCGTCACCGGGTAACACTGAAGCTTTCTTT
.	TRBV20-1	TRBJ2-2	.	12	CSASHTTGELFF	TGCAGTGCTAGTCATACTACCGGGGAGCTGTTTTTT
.	TRBV18	TRBJ1-2	TRBD1	15	CASSPTGGKDYGYTF	TGTGCCAGCTCACCTACAGGGGGCAAGGACTATGGCTACACCTTC
.	TRBV2	TRBJ1-2	.	14	CARQSGGSLFGYTF	TGTGCCAGACAATCCGGAGGGAGCCTCTTTGGCTACACCTTC
.	TRBV5-5	TRBJ1-1	TRBD1	16	CASLERARGVGTEAFF	TGTGCCAGCCTCGAGAGGGCCAGGGGGGTTGGCACTGAAGCTTTCTTT
few	TRBV14	TRBJ1-2	TRBD1	16	CASSQVNRGPNYGYTF	TGTGCCAGCAGCCAAGTGAACAGGGGGCCGAACTATGGCTACACCTTC
.	TRBV4-2	TRBJ1-5	.	13	CASSQDLNQPQHF	TGTGCCAGCAGCCAAGATCTGAATCAGCCCCAGCATTTT
.	TRBV18	TRBJ2-7	.	14	CASSPADRTYEQYF	TGTGCCAGCTCACCTGCCGACAGGACCTACGAGCAGTACTTC
.	TRBV9	TRBJ1-2	TRBD1	15	CASSGLGQGYYGYTF	TGTGCCAGCAGCGGACTAGGACAGGGATACTATGGCTACACCTTC
.	TRBV3-1/TRBV3-2	TRBJ1-2	.	17	CASSQPLPGTPYYGYTF	TGTGCCAGCAGCCAACCCCTCCCCGGGACACCATACTATGGCTACACCTTC
.	TRBV3-1/TRBV3-2	TRBJ1-2	.	15	CASSQDGRGNYGYTF	TGTGCCAGCAGCCAAGATGGTAGGGGCAACTATGGCTACACCTTC
.	TRBV12-3/TRBV12-4	TRBJ2-2	.	12	CASSRNTGELFF	TGTGCCAGCAGCCGGAACACCGGGGAGCTGTTTTTT
.	TRBV7-2	TRBJ2-1	.	14	CASSFRASQGEQFF	TGTGCCAGCAGCTTTAGGGCTAGTCAGGGTGAGCAGTTCTTC
.	TRBV5-1	TRBJ2-1	TRBD2	18	CASSLGGGDPQTYNEQFF	TGCGCCAGCAGCTTGGGGGGAGGGGACCCCCAAACTTACAATGAGCAGTTCTTC
.	TRBV14	TRBJ2-4	.	15	CASSQDSDRWDIQYF	TGTGCCAGCAGCCAAGATAGCGACCGTTGGGACATTCAGTACTTC
once	TRBV5-1	TRBJ1-4	.	18	CASSFVAGTQSTNEKLFF	TGCGCCAGCAGCTTTGTGGCGGGGACCCAATCAACTAATGAAAAACTGTTTTTT
.	TRBV7-9	TRBJ1-2	TRBD1	13	CASSLTGGYGYTF	TGTGCCAGCAGCCTAACAGGGGGCTATGGCTACACCTTC
.	TRBV6-6	TRBJ2-2	TRBD2	16	CASKAGAPRDTGELFF	TGTGCCAGCAAAGCGGGGGCCCCGAGAGACACCGGGGAGCTGTTTTTT
.	TRBV25-1	TRBJ2-3	TRBD2	16	CASSFDGTSGEYTQYF	TGTGCCAGCAGCTTTGACGGGACTAGCGGGGAGTATACGCAGTATTTT
.	TRBV5-1	TRBJ2-7	.	15	CASSSEAQEFYEQYF	TGCGCCAGCAGTTCGGAGGCACAAGAATTCTACGAGCAGTACTTC
.	TRBV7-8	TRBJ2-7	.	13	CASSPRTDTEQYF	TGTGCCAGCAGCCCCAGGACAGATACGGAGCAGTACTTC
few	TRBV19	TRBJ1-2	TRBD1	14	CASRDRELPYGYTF	TGTGCCAGTAGAGACAGGGAGCTACCCTATGGCTACACCTTC
.	TRBV5-4	TRBJ1-5	TRBD1	14	CASSRQGRNQPQHF	TGTGCCAGCAGCCGACAGGGGCGGAATCAGCCCCAGCATTTT
.	TRBV2	TRBJ2-5	.	15	CASSEAWSGQETQYF	TGTGCCAGCAGTGAAGCGTGGAGCGGCCAAGAGACCCAGTACTTC
.	TRBV11-2	TRBJ2-3	.	13	CASSVLSADTQYF	TGTGCCAGCAGCGTCCTTAGCGCAGATACGCAGTATTTT
.	TRBV6-5	TRBJ1-2	.	13	CASSYEQNYGYTF	TGTGCCAGCAGTTACGAACAGAACTATGGCTACACCTTC
.	TRBV4-2	TRBJ1-1	.	13	CASSPGGGAEAFF	TGTGCCAGCAGCCCCGGGGGAGGGGCTGAAGCTTTCTTT
.	TRBV19	TRBJ2-5	.	15	CASSMSWSFQETQYF	TGTGCCAGTAGTATGAGTTGGAGCTTCCAAGAGACCCAGTACTTC
.	TRBV7-7	TRBJ1-3	TRBD1	16	CASSLADRGSGNTIYF	TGTGCCAGCAGCTTAGCGGACAGGGGTTCCGGAAACACCATATATTTT
.	TRBV6-5	TRBJ2-3	.	13	CASWNRAGDTQYF	TGTGCCAGCTGGAACAGGGCTGGAGATACGCAGTATTTT
.	TRBV6-5	TRBJ1-5	.	15	CASGLGGVGNQPQHF	TGTGCCAGCGGATTAGGGGGAGTCGGCAATCAGCCCCAGCATTTT
.	TRBV5-1	TRBJ1-5	.	14	CASSSGGVGQPQHF	TGCGCCAGCAGCTCCGGAGGGGTTGGGCAGCCCCAGCATTTT
.	TRBV3-1/TRBV3-2	TRBJ2-7	.	12	CASSQHGEEQYF	TGTGCCAGCAGCCAACACGGGGAAGAGCAGTACTTC
.	TRBV6-4	TRBJ2-3	TRBD2	18	CASSIRPTSGGATDTQYF	TGTGCCAGCAGCATCAGACCGACTAGCGGGGGGGCGACAGATACGCAGTATTTT
once	TRBV9	TRBJ2-5	TRBD2	16	CASSGIAGGIQETQYF	TGTGCCAGCAGCGGAATAGCGGGGGGAATCCAAGAGACCCAGTACTTC
.	TRBV20-1	TRBJ1-2	TRBD1	14	CSASGQGADYGYTF	TGCAGTGCTAGTGGGCAGGGGGCGGACTATGGCTACACCTTC
.	TRBV7-2	TRBJ2-7	TRBD1	14	CASSPDRDRNEQYF	TGTGCCAGCAGCCCCGACAGGGATAGGAACGAGCAGTACTTC